These T cell receptor beta chains were read from a single sample in a study of cytomegalovirus exposure and HLA in healthy donors. Sequencing was performed with immunoSEQ multiplex PCR; in TCRdb, only in-frame clones are kept and a portion is missing. The sample comprises some 170,000 clones, over 75% of which are singletons, and more than 3.5% rests with the top ten. Sequences were obtained from PBMCs. Receptor source: a middle-aged man in good health and CMV-seronegative. CDR3s include the opening cysteine and the closing phenylalanine or tryptophan. Fields, in order: J gene, V gene, D gene, clone size, CDR3 protein, CDR3 DNA. D genes are given only for firm matches. A row's size may be missing; if present it is once, few, many or a size class.

J: TRBJ2-3; V: TRBV30; D: TRBD2; size: .; CDR3: CAWRLIGLAGTDTQYF; DNA: TGTGCCTGGAGGCTAATTGGACTAGCGGGGACAGATACGCAGTATTTT
J: TRBJ1-4; V: TRBV18; D: .; size: .; CDR3: CASSPFKQPNEKLFF; DNA: TGTGCCAGCTCACCATTCAAACAGCCTAATGAAAAACTGTTTTTT
J: TRBJ2-5; V: TRBV5-4; D: TRBD1; size: .; CDR3: CASNPTGGRETQYF; DNA: TGTGCCAGCAACCCGACAGGGGGCCGGGAGACCCAGTACTTC
J: TRBJ2-2; V: TRBV7-2; D: TRBD2; size: few; CDR3: CASSPNWRASGGTGELFF; DNA: TGTGCCAGCAGCCCTAACTGGCGGGCTAGCGGGGGTACCGGGGAGCTGTTTTTT
J: TRBJ2-7; V: TRBV7-2; D: TRBD2; size: .; CDR3: CASSPGPLAGGTTYEQYF; DNA: TGTGCCAGCAGCCCGGGACCACTAGCGGGGGGCACGACCTACGAGCAGTACTTC
J: TRBJ2-3; V: TRBV5-4; D: TRBD2; size: once; CDR3: CASSSLADSSTDTQYF; DNA: TGTGCCAGCAGCTCCCTAGCGGACTCTAGCACAGATACGCAGTATTTT
J: TRBJ2-6; V: TRBV5-1; D: TRBD1; size: .; CDR3: CASSSAPQGAGANVLTF; DNA: TGCGCCAGCAGCTCGGCGCCGCAGGGGGCTGGGGCCAACGTCCTGACTTTC
J: TRBJ1-2; V: TRBV4-2; D: TRBD1; size: .; CDR3: CASSQLQDRANYGYTF; DNA: TGTGCCAGCAGCCAACTCCAGGACAGGGCTAACTATGGCTACACCTTC
J: TRBJ2-5; V: TRBV7-2; D: .; size: .; CDR3: CASIPPGMETQYF; DNA: TGTGCCAGTATCCCCCCAGGGATGGAGACCCAGTACTTC
J: TRBJ1-6; V: TRBV27; D: .; size: .; CDR3: CASSSLWGGSPLHF; DNA: TGTGCCAGCAGTTCCCTCTGGGGGGGTTCACCCCTCCACTTT
J: TRBJ2-7; V: TRBV6-5; D: .; size: .; CDR3: CASRGDFISSYEQYF; DNA: TGTGCCAGCAGAGGGGACTTCATTAGCTCCTACGAGCAGTACTTC
J: TRBJ1-1; V: TRBV6-5; D: TRBD1; size: .; CDR3: CASSWGQPNTEAFF; DNA: TGTGCCAGCAGTTGGGGACAGCCGAACACTGAAGCTTTCTTT
J: TRBJ1-1; V: TRBV21-1; D: .; size: .; CDR3: CASSKDRGRVGLMNTEAFF; DNA: TGTGCCAGCAGCAAAGACAGGGGAAGGGTGGGATTGATGAACACTGAAGCTTTCTTT
J: TRBJ1-1; V: TRBV15; D: .; size: .; CDR3: CATSRGTVTNTEAFF; DNA: TGTGCCACCAGCAGAGGGACAGTGACCAACACTGAAGCTTTCTTT
J: TRBJ2-5; V: TRBV5-1; D: TRBD2; size: .; CDR3: CASSFGTSGVHETQYF; DNA: TGCGCCAGCAGCTTTGGGACTAGCGGGGTGCATGAGACCCAGTACTTC
J: TRBJ2-1; V: TRBV2; D: .; size: few; CDR3: CASRTRSSNPYNEQFF; DNA: TGTGCCAGCAGGACCCGGAGCAGTAACCCCTACAATGAGCAGTTCTTC
J: TRBJ2-1; V: TRBV7-2; D: TRBD1; size: once; CDR3: CASSFLGEGALNEQFF; DNA: TGTGCCAGCAGCTTTTTAGGAGAGGGGGCTCTCAATGAGCAGTTCTTC
J: TRBJ2-2; V: TRBV7-2; D: .; size: once; CDR3: CASSSRELSPGELFF; DNA: TGTGCCAGCAGCTCCCGGGAATTATCCCCCGGGGAGCTGTTTTTT
J: TRBJ2-5; V: TRBV12-2; D: .; size: .; CDR3: CASRSRTTQETQYF; DNA: TGTGCAAGTCGCTCGAGGACAACGCAAGAGACCCAGTACTTC
J: TRBJ2-7; V: TRBV2; D: .; size: .; CDR3: CASKGGQSYEQYF; DNA: TGTGCCAGCAAAGGGGGTCAGTCCTACGAGCAGTACTTC
J: TRBJ2-3; V: TRBV2; D: .; size: few; CDR3: CASNLQGIGTQYF; DNA: TGTGCCAGCAACTTACAGGGAATTGGTACGCAGTATTTT
J: TRBJ2-3; V: TRBV7-9; D: .; size: .; CDR3: CASSLTQTTDTQYF; DNA: TGTGCCAGCAGCTTAACACAGACCACAGATACGCAGTATTTT
J: TRBJ2-3; V: TRBV5-4; D: .; size: .; CDR3: CASSLGPSEDTQYF; DNA: TGTGCCAGCAGCTTGGGCCCCAGCGAGGATACGCAGTATTTT
J: TRBJ2-5; V: TRBV7-7; D: TRBD2; size: .; CDR3: CASSLAGGGETQYF; DNA: TGTGCTAGCAGCTTAGCCGGGGGGGGAGAGACCCAGTACTTC
J: TRBJ2-7; V: TRBV6-5; D: .; size: .; CDR3: CASSYSPGRGSEQYF; DNA: TGTGCCAGCAGTTATTCGCCAGGTCGAGGGAGCGAGCAGTACTTC
J: TRBJ1-2; V: TRBV19; D: .; size: .; CDR3: CASSPDNAGVRYGYTF; DNA: TGTGCCAGTAGTCCCGACAACGCAGGTGTCCGCTATGGCTACACCTTC
J: TRBJ2-1; V: TRBV7-2; D: TRBD2; size: .; CDR3: CASSLGLAGEQFF; DNA: TGTGCCAGCAGCTTAGGACTAGCGGGTGAGCAGTTCTTC
J: TRBJ2-5; V: TRBV5-1; D: TRBD2; size: .; CDR3: CASSHGLARETQYF; DNA: TGCGCCAGCAGCCACGGACTAGCAAGGGAGACCCAGTACTTC
J: TRBJ1-2; V: TRBV7-9; D: TRBD1; size: .; CDR3: CASSLQGAFVNYGYTF; DNA: TGTGCCAGCAGCTTACAGGGGGCTTTCGTTAACTATGGCTACACCTTC
J: TRBJ1-4; V: TRBV5-1; D: .; size: .; CDR3: CASSLSGRATNEKLFF; DNA: TGCGCCAGCAGCTTGTCGGGGAGGGCAACTAATGAAAAACTGTTTTTT
J: TRBJ2-1; V: TRBV2; D: TRBD1; size: once; CDR3: CASSGGQGRAWNEQFF; DNA: TGTGCCAGCAGTGGGGGACAGGGGAGGGCTTGGAATGAGCAGTTCTTC
J: TRBJ2-1; V: TRBV30; D: TRBD1; size: .; CDR3: CAWSVPGQGVVNEQFF; DNA: TGTGCCTGGAGTGTACCGGGACAGGGCGTCGTCAATGAGCAGTTCTTC
J: TRBJ1-5; V: TRBV29-1; D: TRBD1; size: .; CDR3: CSVAGTGDHQPQHF; DNA: TGCAGCGTTGCAGGGACAGGGGATCATCAGCCCCAGCATTTT
J: TRBJ2-2; V: TRBV9; D: .; size: .; CDR3: CASSVVAGELFF; DNA: TGTGCCAGCAGCGTAGTCGCCGGGGAGCTGTTTTTT
J: TRBJ2-7; V: TRBV15; D: TRBD1; size: .; CDR3: CATSFRQGYEQYF; DNA: TGTGCCACCAGCTTCCGACAGGGGTACGAGCAGTACTTC
J: TRBJ2-3; V: TRBV7-3; D: .; size: .; CDR3: CASSSRLLTEGETDTQYF; DNA: TGTGCCAGCAGCTCCCGACTACTAACAGAGGGGGAAACAGATACGCAGTATTTT
J: TRBJ1-3; V: TRBV7-9; D: TRBD1; size: few; CDR3: CASSQNLNGDRENTIYF; DNA: TGTGCCAGCAGCCAAAACCTAAACGGGGACAGGGAAAACACCATATATTTT
J: TRBJ2-7; V: TRBV9; D: TRBD1; size: .; CDR3: CASSAWDRAEEQYF; DNA: TGTGCCAGCAGCGCCTGGGACAGGGCGGAGGAGCAGTACTTC
J: TRBJ2-3; V: TRBV7-9; D: .; size: few; CDR3: CASSFPQQGPSTDTQYF; DNA: TGTGCCAGCAGCTTTCCCCAACAGGGTCCTAGCACAGATACGCAGTATTTT
J: TRBJ2-1; V: TRBV29-1; D: .; size: once; CDR3: CSVLGGLGNEQFF; DNA: TGCAGCGTCTTGGGGGGGCTGGGGAATGAGCAGTTCTTC
J: TRBJ2-3; V: TRBV4-3; D: TRBD1; size: .; CDR3: CASSQDRTGATDTQYF; DNA: TGCGCCAGCAGCCAAGATCGGACAGGCGCCACAGATACGCAGTATTTT
J: TRBJ2-7; V: TRBV7-9; D: TRBD2; size: few; CDR3: CASGGRGYEQYF; DNA: TGTGCCAGCGGCGGGAGGGGTTACGAGCAGTACTTC
J: TRBJ1-2; V: TRBV18; D: TRBD1; size: .; CDR3: CASSPLRQGEYGYTF; DNA: TGTGCCAGCTCACCCCTCCGACAGGGGGAATATGGCTACACCTTC
J: TRBJ2-7; V: TRBV6-1; D: TRBD1; size: .; CDR3: CASSAGTGGPYEQYF; DNA: TGTGCCAGCAGCGCCGGGACAGGGGGCCCCTACGAGCAGTACTTC
J: TRBJ2-7; V: TRBV5-6; D: .; size: .; CDR3: CASSPVGQSYEQYF; DNA: TGTGCCAGCAGCCCGGTGGGACAATCCTACGAGCAGTACTTC
J: TRBJ1-5; V: TRBV7-2; D: TRBD1; size: .; CDR3: CTSSRTGSQPQHF; DNA: TGTACCAGCAGCCGGACAGGGAGTCAGCCCCAGCATTTT
J: TRBJ2-7; V: TRBV4-2; D: .; size: .; CDR3: CASSEGGGVYEQYF; DNA: TGTGCCAGCAGCGAAGGTGGAGGGGTCTACGAGCAGTACTTC
J: TRBJ1-5; V: TRBV2; D: .; size: .; CDR3: CASSEFTGQPQHF; DNA: TGTGCCAGCAGTGAGTTCACGGGGCAGCCCCAGCATTTT
J: TRBJ1-3; V: TRBV9; D: .; size: .; CDR3: CASSVTAGTGNTIYF; DNA: TGTGCCAGCAGCGTAACGGCAGGCACTGGAAACACCATATATTTT
J: TRBJ2-7; V: TRBV6-5; D: TRBD1; size: .; CDR3: CASRWTGSYEQYF; DNA: TGTGCCAGCAGATGGACAGGTTCCTACGAGCAGTACTTC
J: TRBJ1-5; V: TRBV27; D: .; size: .; CDR3: CASRSYSNQPQHF; DNA: TGTGCCAGCAGATCGTATAGCAATCAGCCCCAGCATTTT
J: TRBJ1-4; V: TRBV30; D: .; size: .; CDR3: CAWSASRGIGEKLFF; DNA: TGTGCCTGGAGTGCATCGCGGGGAATAGGAGAAAAACTGTTTTTT
J: TRBJ2-7; V: TRBV7-9; D: .; size: .; CDR3: CASSPQGTPYEQYF; DNA: TGTGCCAGCAGCCCTCAGGGGACGCCCTACGAGCAGTACTTC
J: TRBJ1-4; V: TRBV4-1; D: TRBD1; size: .; CDR3: CASSFRTGGNEKLFF; DNA: TGCGCCAGCAGCTTCCGGACAGGGGGAAATGAAAAACTGTTTTTT
J: TRBJ2-1; V: TRBV2; D: TRBD2; size: .; CDR3: CASSRTSGVNEQFF; DNA: TGTGCCAGCAGCAGGACTAGCGGGGTAAATGAGCAGTTCTTC
J: TRBJ2-2; V: TRBV2; D: TRBD2; size: .; CDR3: CASRATSGANPGELFF; DNA: TGTGCCAGCAGGGCGACTAGCGGGGCAAACCCCGGGGAGCTGTTTTTT
J: TRBJ1-1; V: TRBV4-1; D: TRBD1; size: .; CDR3: CASSRNRGNTEAFF; DNA: TGCGCCAGCAGCCGGAACAGGGGGAACACTGAAGCTTTCTTT